This entry lists 10 T cell receptor beta chains sequenced from one sample in a study of follicular helper T cells after annual influenza vaccination (dated by TCRdb to 2017 to 2019). The meaning of the sample's time point label: 2014-2015 season, pre-vaccination. Library prep was done by the immunoSEQ multiplex PCR assay. Drawn from immuneACCESS, this table holds only the in-frame rearrangements with V and J called that TCRdb kept. Clones are partly lost; checked studies trace under half to an unresolved V gene and leave the rest unexplained. The table for this sample lists approximately 25,000 clones; 65% to 85% of them were counted only once. In total, the top ten clones hold roughly 1.1% of the sample. The input for sequencing was CXCR5+ CD38- circulating T follicular helper cells from blood, taken on the day of influenza vaccination. The intended sense of this specimen's cell subset or site label: circulating Tfh, non-naive CD4+CXCR5+PD-1+ (ICOS+CD38+ or ICOS-CD38-). The receptors originated from an adult who received the influenza vaccine.

This chain joins TRBV5-6 and TRBJ1-2; D possibly corresponds to TRBD1 (5 bases). Trimming shortened V by 4 bases and J by 1 base, and 11 bases separated the two germline ends. The CDR3 extends over 14 amino acids. The V gene's germline CDR1 is SGHDT and CDR2 YYEEEE. The CDR3 DNA reads TGTGCCAGCAGCCACGTACAGGTTAACTATGGCTACACCTTC. It encodes CASSHVQVNYGYTF.

This chain joins TRBV25-1 and TRBJ1-3, with a possible D match to TRBD1 (6 bases). The CDR3 has 15 amino acids. Germline V gene data show CDR1 as MGHDK and CDR2 as SYGVNS. V lost 6 bases to trimming and J lost 3 bases, with 15 bases between them. The CDR3 loop is CASRPQGTFGNTIYF. CDR3 nucleotides: TGTGCCAGCAGACCACAGGGTACTTTTGGAAACACCATATATTTT. The full variable domain, in which reference TRBV25-1 and TRBJ1-3 provide the parts outside the CDR3, is EADIYQTPRYLVIGTGKKITLECSQTMGHDKMYWYQQDPGMELHLIHYSYGVNSTEKGDLSSESTVSRIRTEHFPLTLESARPSHTSQYLCASRPQGTFGNTIYFGEGSWLTVV.

The V gene is TRBV6-5, the J gene TRBJ1-2, with D perhaps TRBD1 (5 bases). Germline values: CDR1 MNHEY, CDR2 SVGAGI. The CDR3 contains 15 residues. Trimming stripped 6 bases from V and 1 base from J, with 15 bases between. CDR3 residues: CASSQWVGGNYGYTF. In DNA, the CDR3 is TGTGCCAGCAGCCAATGGGTGGGGGGTAACTATGGCTACACCTTC.

V usage is TRBV7-9 and J usage is TRBJ1-3; the D is unclear. V gave up 0 bases and J gave up 0 bases, with 9 bases separating them. Germline loops: CDR1 SEHNR, CDR2 FQNEAQ (reference sequence). The CDR3 has 16 residues. CDR3 DNA: TGTGCCAGCAGCTTAGCAGGTCGGGGCTCTGGAAACACCATATATTTT. This codes for CASSLAGRGSGNTIYF.

For the CDR3, the DNA is TGTGCCAGCAGCGTAGGATCAGGGGGAACCTATGGCTACACCTTC. Translation gives CASSVGSGGTYGYTF. This chain links TRBV9 with TRBJ1-2; 7 nucleotides align to TRBD1. Germline CDR1 SGDLS, CDR2 YYNGEE. V shed 0 bases and J 4 bases; nucleotides not matched to a gene: 6. CDR3 length: 15 residues.

The rearrangement joins TRBV5-1 to TRBJ2-4; D gene uncertain. The CDR3 sequence is 13 residues long. Germline V CDR1 and CDR2: SGHRS, YFSETQ. Trimming pared 4 bases from V and 5 bases from J, leaving 10 bases between. In DNA form, the CDR3 reads TGCGCCAGCAGCGACGGGTCTCAAAACATTCAGTACTTC. It specifies CASSDGSQNIQYF.

The rearrangement joins TRBV6-5 to TRBJ1-1, with 8 nucleotides matching TRBD1. J gave up 2 bases and V 6 bases, and 5 bases lay outside the gene matches. Per germline, CDR1 MNHEY and CDR2 SVGAGI. The length of the CDR3 is 14 residues. CDR3 coding DNA: TGTGCCAGCAGACCAGGGGGCTTTAACACTGAAGCTTTCTTT. Translation: CASRPGGFNTEAFF.

The gene calls are TRBV5-4 and TRBJ1-4; D might be TRBD1 (5 bases). Germline-derived CDR1 and CDR2 are SGHNT and YYREEE (reference sequence). CDR3 length: 16 residues. V gave up 4 bases and J gave up 1 base, with 14 bases separating them. The CDR3 is CASSPGQGLTNEKLFF. The DNA of the CDR3 is TGTGCCAGCAGCCCGGGCCAGGGTCTAACTAATGAAAAACTGTTTTTT. The variable domain in full, with the rest retrieved from reference TRBV5-4 and TRBJ1-4, is ETGVTQSPTHLIKTRGQQVTLRCSSQSGHNTVSWYQQALGQGPQFIFQYYREEENGRGNFPPRFSGLQFPNYSSELNVNALELDDSALYLCASSPGQGLTNEKLFFGSGTQLSVL.

The V call is TRBV30, the J call TRBJ1-3, with D maybe TRBD1 (5 bases). The CDR3 sequence is 16 residues long. V lost 0 bases, J lost 0 bases, and 12 bases lay in between. Looked up from germline, CDR1 is GTSNPN and CDR2 is SVGIG (reference sequence). CDR3 loop: CAWSVGASYSGNTIYF. CDR3 nucleotide sequence: TGTGCCTGGAGTGTAGGGGCCTCCTACTCTGGAAACACCATATATTTT.

This clone was counted once. At the DNA level, this CDR3 is encoded by other sequences in the same sample as well. CDR3 nucleotides: TGCGCCAGCAGCTTGGAGGGAGGAAATCAGCCCCAGCATTTT. Protein: CASSLEGGNQPQHF. The chain employs TRBV5-1 and TRBJ1-5; D not certain. Looked up from germline, CDR1 is SGHRS and CDR2 is YFSETQ. CDR3 length: 14 amino acids. Trimming removed 0 bases at V and 4 bases at J, with 8 bases between.